This TCR beta chain was captured by sequencing in a study of CD8+CD57+ T cells in acquired aplastic anemia. Study details: Quantities of DNA derived from sorted CD4+ and CD8+ cells averaged 3.2 ug.

Whole-study findings and limits: Significance was not reached for CD8+ Simpson's diversity between patients and controls.

Patients chosen for sequencing had shown CD8+CD57+ cell expansion by flow cytometry. The CDR3 covers 12 residues. Germline CDR1 is SQVTM and CDR2 is ANQGSEA. Trimming took 6 bases from V and 8 from J; bases not matched to a gene: 9. TCR beta VDJ and CDR3 were profiled, and genomic DNA was the template. A single record per CDR3 protein comes from TCRdb applying MiXCR to the reads. The sample lists hundreds of thousands of distinct CDR3 sequences, under 55% occurring once. About this clonotype: Its antigen is unknown.

The sequenced sample consisted of sorted CD4+, CD8+, or CD8+CD57+ T cells (not recorded which) from PBMCs. The chain joins TRBV29-1 to TRBJ1-2; 7 bases line up with TRBD1. The clonotype was recovered from a human donor with aplastic anemia. CDR3 in DNA: TGCAGCGTACAAACAGGGGCTGGGGGCTACACCTTC. Residues: CSVQTGAGGYTF.